This T cell receptor beta chain emerged from a study of T cell responses to AZD1222 COVID-19 vaccine (dated by TCRdb to the early 2020s). For the wider study: AZD1222 recipients given second doses at about 4 weeks or at about 12 weeks were pooled, since spike-specific TCR depth and breadth were not found to differ between the two schedules. TCR sequencing was performed for 230 to 250 trial participants, of whom about 200 were given two doses of AZD1222 and around 25 were given two doses of MenACWY control vaccine. Enrollment into the trials was organized by age into subgroups of 18-55, 56-69 and 70-plus years, and those subgroups contained roughly 160, 29 and 62 TCR-sequenced participants, respectively. What the research found in general, with its limitations: Participants were mostly white British, with more females than males. The authors suggested clonal diversity may have been underestimated. In the small 56-69-year group, the increase in depth fell short of significance, most likely because of low power. Spike-specific TCR breadth and depth rose significantly after two AZD1222 doses compared with day 0 and with MenACWY recipients. CD4 TCRs associated with the vaccine covered the entire spike protein, and the dominant responses were in regions 160-218 and 743-854. Because no samples from the day 14 peak response were available, repertoires could be characterized only after the peak T cell response. Conclusions about previously exposed vaccinees are limited because only five to seven AZD1222 recipients were SARS-CoV-2 seropositive at baseline. Reportedly, almost half of the unique spike-specific TCRs recognized epitopes lying outside the regions that are mutated in the B.1.351 and B.1.1.7 variants.

This specimen's time point label, interpreted: baseline before first vaccination. The vaccinee samples were drawn from two UK trials, COV001 and COV002, one of which was a single-blind randomized controlled phase 2/3 trial testing AZD1222 (ChAdOx1 nCoV-19) in healthy adults. For TCRbeta chain sequencing, PBMC samples from trial participants were taken at day 0 and at day 28 after the second dose. V drops 0 bases and J drops 4 bases, leaving 7 bases in between. CDR1 is given as MNHEY and CDR2 as SVGEGT, both from the germline V gene. From cysteine to phenylalanine, the CDR3 is 14 amino acids long. Here the CDR3 DNA is all that survives: 42 bases in frame from base 1. The CDR3 regions of human TCRbeta chains were analyzed by immunosequencing. Turning to the authors' computational methods: TCRs in the repertoires were matched against a reference library of SARS-CoV-2-specific TCRs that had been generated with the MIRA antigen-specificity platform. Breadth was defined as the fraction of unique TCRs that were SARS-CoV-2-associated, and depth was defined as the fraction of total T cells that were SARS-CoV-2-associated. Using the MIRA data, every spike-specific TCR was mapped to the spike region that the TCR reacted to and assigned to either a CD4 or a CD8 class. Log10-transformed breadth and depth values were compared by one-way ANOVA with Sidak's multiple comparisons tests. Entries here come from immuneACCESS through TCRdb and include only in-frame sequences with V and J called. Some clones fail to appear in such tables; in the studies checked, an unresolved V gene covers under half of the shortfall, and the cause of the remainder is unknown. For V, J and clone size, that table is used; D and trimming come from the DNA. The sample table contains about 120,000 clones; only one count was recorded for 92% of them. Roughly 1.8% of the sample rests with the top ten.

About this clone itself: Its binding antigen is unknown. Nothing much larger sits one base from this clone, and base qualities are not available.

The sequence links TRBV6-2 or TRBV6-3 to TRBJ2-1, with no confident D gene call. This clonotype was sampled from an adult in good health. This material consisted of peripheral blood, taken on day 0 of AZD1222 vaccination. The encoded CDR3 is CASSYSFEYNEQFF. The DNA is TGTGCCAGCAGTTACTCCTTCGAATACAATGAGCAGTTCTTC.